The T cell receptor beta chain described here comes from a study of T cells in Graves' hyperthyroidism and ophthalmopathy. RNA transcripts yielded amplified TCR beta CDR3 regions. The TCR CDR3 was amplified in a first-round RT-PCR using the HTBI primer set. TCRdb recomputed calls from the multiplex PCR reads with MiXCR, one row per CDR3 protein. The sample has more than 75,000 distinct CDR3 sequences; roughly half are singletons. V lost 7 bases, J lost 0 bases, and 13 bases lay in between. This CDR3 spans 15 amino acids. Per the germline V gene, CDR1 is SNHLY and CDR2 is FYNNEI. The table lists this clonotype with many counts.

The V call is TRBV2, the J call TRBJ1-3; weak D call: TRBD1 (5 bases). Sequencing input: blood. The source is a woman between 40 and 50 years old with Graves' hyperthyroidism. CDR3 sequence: CASKLTGDSGNTIYF. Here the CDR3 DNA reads TGTGCCAGCAAATTAACAGGAGACTCTGGAAACACCATATATTTT. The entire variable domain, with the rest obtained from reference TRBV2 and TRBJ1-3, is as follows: EPEVTQTPSHQVTQMGQEVILRCVPISNHLYFYWYRQILGQKVEFLVSFYNNEISEKSEIFDDQFSVERPDGSNFTLKIRSTKLEDSAMYFCASKLTGDSGNTIYFGEGSWLTVV.